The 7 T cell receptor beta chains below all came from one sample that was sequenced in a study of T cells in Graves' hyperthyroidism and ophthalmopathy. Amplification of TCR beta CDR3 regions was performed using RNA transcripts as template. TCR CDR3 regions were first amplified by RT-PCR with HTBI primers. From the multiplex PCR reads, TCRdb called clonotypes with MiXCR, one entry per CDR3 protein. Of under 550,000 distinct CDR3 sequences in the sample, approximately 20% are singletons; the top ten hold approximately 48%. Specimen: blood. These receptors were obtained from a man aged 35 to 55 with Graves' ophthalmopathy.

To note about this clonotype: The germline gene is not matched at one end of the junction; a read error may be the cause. CDR3 amino acids: CASSQDWVGQETQHF. CDR3 coding DNA: TGCGCCAGCAGCCAAGATTGGGTGGGACAAGAGACCCAGCACTTC. The rearrangement uses TRBV4-1 and TRBJ2-5, with D maybe TRBD1 (6 bases). This CDR3 comprises 15 residues. Germline CDR1 MGHRA, CDR2 YSYEKL.

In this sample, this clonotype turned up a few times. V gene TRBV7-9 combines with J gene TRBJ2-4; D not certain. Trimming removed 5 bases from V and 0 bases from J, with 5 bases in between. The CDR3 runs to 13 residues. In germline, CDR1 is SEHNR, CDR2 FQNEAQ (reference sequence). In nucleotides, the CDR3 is TGTGCCAGCAGCCTGGGAGCCAAAAACATTCAGTACTTC. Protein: CASSLGAKNIQYF.

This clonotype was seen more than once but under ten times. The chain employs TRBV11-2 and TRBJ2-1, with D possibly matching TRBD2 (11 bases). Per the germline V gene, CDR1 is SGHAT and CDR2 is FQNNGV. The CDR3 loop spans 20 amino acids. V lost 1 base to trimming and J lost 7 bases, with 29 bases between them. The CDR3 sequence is CASSLVGTGVVRLAGNEQFF. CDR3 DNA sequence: TGTGCCAGCAGCTTAGTAGGGACAGGGGTGGTGAGACTAGCGGGAAATGAGCAGTTCTTC.

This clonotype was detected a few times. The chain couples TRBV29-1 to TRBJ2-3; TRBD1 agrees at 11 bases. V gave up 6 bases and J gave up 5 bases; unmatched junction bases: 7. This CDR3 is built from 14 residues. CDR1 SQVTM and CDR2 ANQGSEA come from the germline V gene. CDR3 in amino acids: CSVRGQGVLDTQYF. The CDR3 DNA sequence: TGCAGCGTGCGGGGACAGGGGGTTTTAGATACGCAGTATTTT.

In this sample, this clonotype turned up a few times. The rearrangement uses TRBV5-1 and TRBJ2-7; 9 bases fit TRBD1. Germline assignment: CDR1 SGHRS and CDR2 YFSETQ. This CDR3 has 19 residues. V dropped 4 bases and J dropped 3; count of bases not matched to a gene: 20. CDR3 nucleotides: TGCGCCAGCAGCGGGGGGGGGACAGGGTCGTTGAGGGATTACTACGAGCAGTACTTC. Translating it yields CASSGGGTGSLRDYYEQYF.

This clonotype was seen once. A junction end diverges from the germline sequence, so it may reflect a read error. CDR3 protein: CASSPYSSGGKGTQYF. As DNA, the CDR3 is TGTGCTAGCAGCCCCTACTCTAGCGGGGGGAAAGGGACCCAGTACTTC. The gene calls are TRBV3-1 and TRBJ2-5; 11 bases are a match to TRBD2. The length of the CDR3 is 16 residues. CDR1 and CDR2 (germline): LGHDT, YNNKEL (reference sequence).

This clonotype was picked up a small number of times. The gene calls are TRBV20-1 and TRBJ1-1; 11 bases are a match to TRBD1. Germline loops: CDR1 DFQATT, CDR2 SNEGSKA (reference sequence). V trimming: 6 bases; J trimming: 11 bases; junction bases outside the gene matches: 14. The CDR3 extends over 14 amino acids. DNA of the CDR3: TGCAGTGCCGCTGCTGCGGCGGGACAGGGGGATGCTTTCTTT. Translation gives CSAAAAAGQGDAFF.